This T cell receptor (beta chain) was found in a study of T cell changes during pregnancy in multiple sclerosis. Germline CDR1 and CDR2: SNHLY and FYNNEI. The V end lost 10 bases, the J end lost 1 base, and 10 bases lay between the germline ends. The CDR3 is 12 amino acids. Only in-frame clones appear in the TCRdb table, and some are missing; sequencing was by immunoSEQ multiplex PCR. The repertoire holds tens of thousands of clones, with 86% as singletons. The TCR comes from a female donor in good health, enrolled as a control in a pregnancy study. This chain links TRBV2 with TRBJ1-2; TRBD1 might be the D (6 bases). Material: CD8+ T cells from peripheral blood mononuclear cells, obtained in the first trimester of pregnancy. This CDR3 reads CATDSFNYGYTF. The CDR3 bases are TGTGCCACGGACAGTTTTAACTATGGCTACACCTTC. The whole variable domain, filled in from reference TRBV2 and TRBJ1-2, reads EPEVTQTPSHQVTQMGQEVILRCVPISNHLYFYWYRQILGQKVEFLVSFYNNEISEKSEIFDDQFSVERPDGSNFTLKIRSTKLEDSAMYFCATDSFNYGYTFGSGTRLTVV.